The T cell receptor (beta chain) described here comes from a study of regulatory T cells in long-lasting Graves disease. Findings and caveats of the study: Persistent Graves' patients showed a TCR diversity that was lower than that of newly diagnosed ones.

Assembly of TCR beta libraries relied on iRepertoire HTBI primers together with Arm-PCR of CDR3 regions. TCRdb re-derived calls from the multiplex PCR reads in MiXCR, one entry per CDR3 protein. Here the sample spans roughly 560,000 distinct CDR3 sequences, roughly 16% being singletons. As for this clonotype: Antigen specificity is unknown.

Time point specified: newly diagnosed GD, antithyroid drugs for less than 3 months. After RNA was extracted from PBMCs, the TCR library was made from it. Recruitment took place at an endocrinology department in Xi'an, China. CDR1 is LNHDA, CDR2 SQIVND, per germline (reference sequence). After removal of 2 bases from V and 6 bases from J, the junction contained 14 bases not matched to a gene. The CDR3 extends over 18 amino acids. The same sample was also used in a study of T cells in Graves' hyperthyroidism and ophthalmopathy. Per that paper: Each diagnosis drew on symptoms, thyroxine, TRAb, thyroid ultrasound and orbital computed tomography findings. It was a median around 6 months before onset that the model predicted ophthalmopathy.

The source of this sequence is a woman aged 40 to 65 with Graves disease. This rearrangement joins TRBV19 to TRBJ2-1; 9 bases map to TRBD1. The sequencing used peripheral blood mononuclear cells (PBMCs), collected at new diagnosis, from a patient treated with antithyroid drugs. The CDR3 sequence is CASSIRQGGGGPTNEQFF. CDR3 DNA sequence: TGTGCCAGTAGTATACGACAGGGGGGTGGGGGGCCAACCAATGAGCAGTTCTTC.